This TCR beta chain was profiled in a study of blood T cells in healthy people across ages. Study in general: The capture of about one barcoded beta molecule per two T cells was achieved by template switching. Study results and limitations: Investigators treated diversity estimates from one million T cells as underestimates.

CDR1 and CDR2 from the germline V gene are MGHDK and SYGVNS. This CDR3 is 14 amino acids long. With V trimmed by 7 bases and J by 5 bases, 8 bases remained unmatched. Through a sample-barcoded 5' primer and a J-beta primer mix, a second PCR was run for about 6 to 11 cycles. A template-switch adaptor that had 12 random nucleotides put a tag on each cDNA molecule. TCRdb reprocessed the 5' RACE reads via MiXCR and lists one record per CDR3 protein. In the table there are more than 650,000 distinct CDR3 sequences, about 24% of which are singletons. This clonotype was seen a handful of times. The antigen is undetermined.

V gene TRBV25-1 combines with J gene TRBJ1-5; 7 bases match TRBD1. The TCR sequence derives from an older man in good health. The material sequenced was blood. The CDR3 bases are TGTGCCAGCACCCCGACAGGGCGGGATCAGCCCCAGCATTTT. Encoded protein: CASTPTGRDQPQHF.